One T cell receptor beta chain is described in this entry. Its antigen is undetermined. The data were obtained in a study of CD8+CD57+ T cells in acquired aplastic anemia. Genomic DNA provided the template from which TCR beta VDJ and CDR3 profiles were obtained. TCRdb used MiXCR to reprocess the reads, holding one entry per CDR3 protein. Of about 150,000 distinct CDR3 sequences in the sample, about 52% were seen once. Study outcomes and limitations: Patients and healthy controls showed no significant CD8+ Simpson's diversity difference.

Germline V gene data show CDR1 as KGHDR and CDR2 as SFDVKD. After removal of 4 bases from V and 7 bases from J, the junction contained 11 bases not matched to a gene. CDR3 length equals 15 residues. Sequenced patients had shown CD8+CD57+ cell expansion by flow cytometry. Acquired aplastic anemia of severe grade affected all patients. Each patient gave a blood sample that was collected before any therapy had been received. The chain links TRBV24-1 to TRBJ1-1, with TRBD1 matching 7 bases. The sample taken for sequencing was sorted CD4+, CD8+, or CD8+CD57+ T cells (not recorded which) from PBMCs. The receptor was isolated from a human donor with aplastic anemia. CDR3 sequence (DNA): TGTGCCACCAGTGACCCAAAACAGGGGTACGGTGAAGCTTTCTTT. Translating it yields CATSDPKQGYGEAFF.